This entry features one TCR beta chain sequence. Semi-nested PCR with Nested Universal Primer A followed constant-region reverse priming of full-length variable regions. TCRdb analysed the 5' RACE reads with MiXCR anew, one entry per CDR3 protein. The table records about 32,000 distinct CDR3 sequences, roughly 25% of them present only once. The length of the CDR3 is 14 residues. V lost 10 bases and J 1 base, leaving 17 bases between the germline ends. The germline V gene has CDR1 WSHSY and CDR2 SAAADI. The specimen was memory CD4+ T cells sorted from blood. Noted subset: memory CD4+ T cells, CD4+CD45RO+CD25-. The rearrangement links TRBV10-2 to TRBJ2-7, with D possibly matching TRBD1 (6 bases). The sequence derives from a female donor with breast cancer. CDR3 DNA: TGCGCCACCGTTCCAGGGGACCGTTCCTACGAGCAGTACTTC. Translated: CATVPGDRSYEQYF.